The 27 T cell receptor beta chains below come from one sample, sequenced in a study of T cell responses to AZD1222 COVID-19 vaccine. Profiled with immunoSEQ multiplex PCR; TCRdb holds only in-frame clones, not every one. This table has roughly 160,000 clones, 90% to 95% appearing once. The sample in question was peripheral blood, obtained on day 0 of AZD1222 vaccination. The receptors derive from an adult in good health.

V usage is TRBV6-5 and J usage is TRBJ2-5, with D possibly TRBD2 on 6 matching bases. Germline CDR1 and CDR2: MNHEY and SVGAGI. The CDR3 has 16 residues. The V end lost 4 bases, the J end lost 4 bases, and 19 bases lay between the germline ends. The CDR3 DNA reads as TGTGCCAGCAGTTCTTACGCCCAGAAGGGAGGAGAGACCCAGTACTTC. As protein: CASSSYAQKGGETQYF.

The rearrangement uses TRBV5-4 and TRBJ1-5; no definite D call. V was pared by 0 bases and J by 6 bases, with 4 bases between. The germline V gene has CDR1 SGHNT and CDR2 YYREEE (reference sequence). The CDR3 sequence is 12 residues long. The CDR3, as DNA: TGTGCCAGCAGCTTGGATAGTCAGCCCCAGCATTTT. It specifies CASSLDSQPQHF.

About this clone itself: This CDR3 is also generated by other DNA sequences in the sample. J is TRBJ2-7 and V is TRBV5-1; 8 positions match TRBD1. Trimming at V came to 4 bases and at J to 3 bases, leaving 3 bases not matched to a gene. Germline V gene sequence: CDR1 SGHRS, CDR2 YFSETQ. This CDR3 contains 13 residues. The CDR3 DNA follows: TGCGCCAGCAGCCTAGGGACAGGCTACGAGCAGTACTTC. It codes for CASSLGTGYEQYF.

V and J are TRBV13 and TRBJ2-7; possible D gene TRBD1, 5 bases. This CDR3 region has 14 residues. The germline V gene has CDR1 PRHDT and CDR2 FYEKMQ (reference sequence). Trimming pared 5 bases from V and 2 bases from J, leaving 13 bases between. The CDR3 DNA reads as TGTGCCAGCAGCCGGAAGGGGATAGCCTACGAGCAGTACTTC. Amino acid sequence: CASSRKGIAYEQYF.

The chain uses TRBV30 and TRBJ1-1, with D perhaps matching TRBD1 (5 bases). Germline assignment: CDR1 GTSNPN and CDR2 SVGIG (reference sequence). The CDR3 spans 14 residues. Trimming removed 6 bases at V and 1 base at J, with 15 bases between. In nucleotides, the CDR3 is TGTGCCTGCCAAAAAGGGGCCGGGAACACTGAAGCTTTCTTT. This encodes CACQKGAGNTEAFF.

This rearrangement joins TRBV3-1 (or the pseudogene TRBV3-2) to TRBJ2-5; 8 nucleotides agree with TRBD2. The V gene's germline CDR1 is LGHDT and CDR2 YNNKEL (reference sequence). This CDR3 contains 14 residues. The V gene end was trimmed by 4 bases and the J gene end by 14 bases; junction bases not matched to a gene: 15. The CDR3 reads CASSRKRTSSSEYF. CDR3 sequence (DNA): TGTGCCAGCAGCCGAAAAAGGACTAGCTCTTCGGAATACTTC.

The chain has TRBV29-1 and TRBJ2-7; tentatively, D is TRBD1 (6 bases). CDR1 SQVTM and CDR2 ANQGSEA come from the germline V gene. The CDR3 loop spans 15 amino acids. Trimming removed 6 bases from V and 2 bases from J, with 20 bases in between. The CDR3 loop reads CSVELTGIPTYEQYF. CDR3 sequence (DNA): TGCAGCGTAGAACTTACAGGGATCCCTACCTACGAGCAGTACTTC.

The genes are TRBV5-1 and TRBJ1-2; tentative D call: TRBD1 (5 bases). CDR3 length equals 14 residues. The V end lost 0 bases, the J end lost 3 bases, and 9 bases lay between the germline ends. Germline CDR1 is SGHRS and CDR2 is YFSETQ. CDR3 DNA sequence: TGCGCCAGCAGCTTGGGACAGCCCGACTATGGCTACACCTTC. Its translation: CASSLGQPDYGYTF.

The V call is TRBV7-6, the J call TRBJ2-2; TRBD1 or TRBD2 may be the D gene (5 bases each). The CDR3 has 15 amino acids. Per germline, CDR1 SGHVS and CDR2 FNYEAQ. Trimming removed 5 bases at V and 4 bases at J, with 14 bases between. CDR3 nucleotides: TGTGCCAGCAGCCCCGGGACGTCGATCACCGGGGAGCTGTTTTTT. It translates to CASSPGTSITGELFF.

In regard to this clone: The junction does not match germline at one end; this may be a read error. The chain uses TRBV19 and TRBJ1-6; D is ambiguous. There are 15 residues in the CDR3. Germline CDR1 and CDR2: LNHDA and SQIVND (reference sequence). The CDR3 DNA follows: TGCGCCAGTAGTAAGAGTTGGGCAGGTGGATCACCCCTCCACTTT. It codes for CASSKSWAGGSPLHF.

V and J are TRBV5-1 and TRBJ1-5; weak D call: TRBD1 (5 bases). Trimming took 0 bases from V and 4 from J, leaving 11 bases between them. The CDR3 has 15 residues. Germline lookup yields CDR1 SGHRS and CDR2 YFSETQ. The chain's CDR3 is CASSLGRGSNQPQHF. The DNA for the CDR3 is TGCGCCAGCAGCTTGGGCCGGGGGTCGAATCAGCCCCAGCATTTT.

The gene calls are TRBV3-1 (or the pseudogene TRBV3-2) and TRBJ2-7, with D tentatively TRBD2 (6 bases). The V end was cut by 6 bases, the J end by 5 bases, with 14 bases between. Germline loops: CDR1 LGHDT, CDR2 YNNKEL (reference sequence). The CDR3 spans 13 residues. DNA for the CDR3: TGTGCCAGCAGGCCCGGGGCTAGCGACGAGCAGTACTTC. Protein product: CASRPGASDEQYF.

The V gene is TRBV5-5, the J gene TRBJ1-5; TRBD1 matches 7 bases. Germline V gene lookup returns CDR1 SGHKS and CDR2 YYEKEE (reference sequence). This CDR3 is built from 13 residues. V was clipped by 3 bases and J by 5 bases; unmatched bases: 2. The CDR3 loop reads CASSYTGDQPQHF. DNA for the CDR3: TGTGCCAGCAGCTATACAGGGGATCAGCCCCAGCATTTT.

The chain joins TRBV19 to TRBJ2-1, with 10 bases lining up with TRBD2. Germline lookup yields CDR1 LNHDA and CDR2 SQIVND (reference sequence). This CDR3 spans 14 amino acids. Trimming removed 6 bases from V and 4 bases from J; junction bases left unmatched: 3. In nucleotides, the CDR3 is TGTGCCAGTAGCGCTAGCGGGAGTTACAATGAGCAGTTCTTC. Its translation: CASSASGSYNEQFF. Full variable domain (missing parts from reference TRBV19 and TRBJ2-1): DGGITQSPKYLFRKEGQNVTLSCEQNLNHDAMYWYRQDPGQGLRLIYYSQIVNDFQKGDIAEGYSVSREKKESFPLTVTSAQKNPTAFYLCASSASGSYNEQFFGPGTRLTVL.

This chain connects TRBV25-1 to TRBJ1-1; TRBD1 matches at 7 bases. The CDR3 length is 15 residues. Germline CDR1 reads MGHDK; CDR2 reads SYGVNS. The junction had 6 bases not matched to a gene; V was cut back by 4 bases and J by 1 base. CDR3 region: CASSGSTGWNTEAFF. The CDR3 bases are TGTGCCAGCAGTGGATCGACAGGGTGGAACACTGAAGCTTTCTTT.

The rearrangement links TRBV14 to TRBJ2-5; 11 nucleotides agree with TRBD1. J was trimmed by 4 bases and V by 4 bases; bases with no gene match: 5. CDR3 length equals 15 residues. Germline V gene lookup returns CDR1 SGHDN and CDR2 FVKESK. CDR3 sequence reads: CASSRGTGGRETQYF. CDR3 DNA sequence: TGTGCCAGCAGCCGCGGGACAGGGGGACGAGAGACCCAGTACTTC. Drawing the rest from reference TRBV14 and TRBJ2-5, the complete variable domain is EAGVTQFPSHSVIEKGQTVTLRCDPISGHDNLYWYRRVMGKEIKFLLHFVKESKQDESGMPNNRFLAERTGGTYSTLKVQPAELEDSGVYFCASSRGTGGRETQYFGPGTRLLVL.

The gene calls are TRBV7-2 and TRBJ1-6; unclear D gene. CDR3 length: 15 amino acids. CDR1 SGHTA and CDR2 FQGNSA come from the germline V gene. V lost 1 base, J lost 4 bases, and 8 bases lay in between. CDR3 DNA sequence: TGTGCCAGCAGCTTAGAGAGAGGGTATAATTCACCCCTCCACTTT. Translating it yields CASSLERGYNSPLHF.

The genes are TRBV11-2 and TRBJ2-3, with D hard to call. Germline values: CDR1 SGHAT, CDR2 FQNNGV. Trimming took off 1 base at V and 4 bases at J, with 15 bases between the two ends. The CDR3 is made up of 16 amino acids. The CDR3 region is CASSLVATPGPDTQYF. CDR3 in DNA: TGTGCCAGCAGCTTAGTTGCGACCCCAGGCCCAGATACGCAGTATTTT. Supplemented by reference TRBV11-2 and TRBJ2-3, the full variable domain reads EAGVAQSPRYKIIEKRQSVAFWCNPISGHATLYWYQQILGQGPKLLIQFQNNGVVDDSQLPKDRFSAERLKGVDSTLKIQPAKLEDSAVYLCASSLVATPGPDTQYFGPGTRLTVL.

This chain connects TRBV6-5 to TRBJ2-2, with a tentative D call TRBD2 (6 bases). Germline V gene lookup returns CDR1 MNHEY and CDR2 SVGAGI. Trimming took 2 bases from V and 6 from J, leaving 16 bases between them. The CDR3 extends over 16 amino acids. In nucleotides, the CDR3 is TGTGCCAGCAGTTACCTCCGGGGGTCGAGTCCCGGGGAGCTGTTTTTT. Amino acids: CASSYLRGSSPGELFF.

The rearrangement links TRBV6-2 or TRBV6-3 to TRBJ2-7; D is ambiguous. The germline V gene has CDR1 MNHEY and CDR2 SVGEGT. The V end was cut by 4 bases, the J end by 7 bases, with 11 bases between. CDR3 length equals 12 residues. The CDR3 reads CASSFQVWEQYF. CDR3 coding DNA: TGTGCCAGCAGTTTCCAGGTGTGGGAGCAGTACTTC.

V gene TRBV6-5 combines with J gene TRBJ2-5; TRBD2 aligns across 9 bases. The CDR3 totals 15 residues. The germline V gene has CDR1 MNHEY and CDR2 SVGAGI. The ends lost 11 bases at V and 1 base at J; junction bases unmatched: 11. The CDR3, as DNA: TGTGCCTCCCGAGGTAGGACTAGCGTCCAAGAGACCCAGTACTTC. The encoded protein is CASRGRTSVQETQYF.

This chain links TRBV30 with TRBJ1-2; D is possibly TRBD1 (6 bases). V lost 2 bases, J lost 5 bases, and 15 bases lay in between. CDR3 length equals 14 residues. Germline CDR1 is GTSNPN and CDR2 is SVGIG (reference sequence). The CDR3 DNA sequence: TGTGCCTGGAGTCCAGGGGCTTTATCGTATGGCTACACCTTC. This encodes CAWSPGALSYGYTF.

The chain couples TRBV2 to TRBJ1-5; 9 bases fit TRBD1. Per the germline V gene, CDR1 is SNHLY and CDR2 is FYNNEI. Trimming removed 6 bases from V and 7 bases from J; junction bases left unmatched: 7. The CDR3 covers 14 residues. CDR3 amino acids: CASRQRQGGQPQHF. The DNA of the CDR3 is TGTGCCAGCAGGCAGAGACAGGGGGGACAGCCCCAGCATTTT.

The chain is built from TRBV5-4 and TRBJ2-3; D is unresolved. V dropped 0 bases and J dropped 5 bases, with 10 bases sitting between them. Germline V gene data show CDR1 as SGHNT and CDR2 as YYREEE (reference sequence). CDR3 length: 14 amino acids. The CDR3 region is CASSLGLFGDTQYF. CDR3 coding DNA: TGTGCCAGCAGCTTGGGGCTGTTTGGAGATACGCAGTATTTT.

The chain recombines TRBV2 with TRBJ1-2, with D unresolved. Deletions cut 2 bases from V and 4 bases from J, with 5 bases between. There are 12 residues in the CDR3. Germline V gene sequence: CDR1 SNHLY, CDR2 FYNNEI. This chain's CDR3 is CASSESGYGYTF. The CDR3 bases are TGTGCCAGCAGTGAATCGGGCTATGGCTACACCTTC.

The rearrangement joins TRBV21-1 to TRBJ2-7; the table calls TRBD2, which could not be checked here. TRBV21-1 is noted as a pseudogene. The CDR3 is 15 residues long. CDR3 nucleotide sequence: TGTGCCAGCAGCAAAGGGGGACTAGGGAGGATCGAGCAGTACTTC. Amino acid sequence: CASSKGGLGRIEQYF.

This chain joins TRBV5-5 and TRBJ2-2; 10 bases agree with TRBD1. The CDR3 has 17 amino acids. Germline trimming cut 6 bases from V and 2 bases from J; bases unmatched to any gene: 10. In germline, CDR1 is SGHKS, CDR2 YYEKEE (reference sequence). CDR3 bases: TGTGCCAGCACACCGCGCCGACAGGGGGCCAACACCGGGGAGCTGTTTTTT. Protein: CASTPRRQGANTGELFF.